Presented here are 27 T cell receptor beta chains from one specimen sequenced in a study of cytomegalovirus exposure and HLA in healthy donors. Profiled with immunoSEQ multiplex PCR; TCRdb holds only in-frame clones, not every one. The table includes around 52,000 clones, over 75% detected once. Sequencing used PBMCs. The receptors derive from a woman aged 25 to 39 in good health and CMV-seronegative.

This chain connects TRBV28 to TRBJ1-1, with D possibly TRBD1 on 5 matching bases. This CDR3 region has 13 residues. Germline V gives CDR1 MDHEN, CDR2 SYDVKM. Trimming shortened V by 6 bases and J by 7 bases, and 15 bases separated the two germline ends. In DNA form, the CDR3 reads TGTGCCAGCAGGATAACAGGCGATTATGAAGCTTTCTTT. This codes for CASRITGDYEAFF.

J is TRBJ1-1 and V is TRBV10-3; no definite D call. V lost 6 bases and J lost 1, with 12 bases in between. Germline V gene lookup returns CDR1 ENHRY and CDR2 SYGVKD. CDR3 size: 14 residues. The CDR3 bases are TGTGCCATCAGACCCAGCGGCCCGAACACTGAAGCTTTCTTT. Amino acids: CAIRPSGPNTEAFF.

This chain uses TRBV19 with TRBJ1-4, with 7 bases identical to TRBD1. The CDR3 loop spans 13 amino acids. Trimming removed 8 bases from V and 5 bases from J; junction bases left unmatched: 5. Germline CDR1 is LNHDA and CDR2 is SQIVND (reference sequence). CDR3 loop: CASRTGNNEKLFF. The DNA of the CDR3 is TGTGCCAGTCGGACAGGAAACAATGAAAAACTGTTTTTT.

This chain uses TRBV4-3 with TRBJ1-1; no firm D call. The CDR3 covers 14 residues. Trimming removed 0 bases from V and 11 bases from J, with 16 bases in between. Germline CDR1 reads LGHNA; CDR2 reads YSLEER. CDR3 residues: CASSQDLSLLRAFF. CDR3 coding DNA: TGCGCCAGCAGCCAAGATCTTTCGTTGCTTCGGGCTTTCTTT.

The rearrangement links TRBV11-3 to TRBJ2-1, with TRBD2 identical over 11 bases. Per germline, CDR1 SGHNT and CDR2 YENEEA. J gave up 9 bases and V 0 bases, and 7 bases lay outside the gene matches. The CDR3 contains 16 residues. This CDR3 reads CASSLESLAGGGEQFF. CDR3 in DNA: TGTGCCAGCAGCTTAGAGAGCCTAGCGGGAGGAGGTGAGCAGTTCTTC.

This clone was observed many times. V usage is TRBV29-1 and J usage is TRBJ1-1, with D maybe TRBD1 (5 bases). The germline CDR1 and CDR2 sequences are SQVTM and ANQGSEA. Trimming left V 3 bases short and J 0 bases short, with 17 bases between. The CDR3 runs 16 residues. CDR3 nucleotides: TGCAGCGTTGACCCCCTGGAGGGGAGATTGAACACTGAAGCTTTCTTT. Protein: CSVDPLEGRLNTEAFF.

The chain employs TRBV9 and TRBJ2-2; a weak D match, TRBD2 (5 bases). Germline CDR1 and CDR2: SGDLS and YYNGEE. Trimming took 3 bases from V and 4 from J, leaving 22 bases between them. This CDR3 is built from 18 residues. The CDR3 region has the DNA TGTGCCAGCAGCGGACCTCTTCTCGGGGTAGCGACCACCGGGGAGCTGTTTTTT. Protein: CASSGPLLGVATTGELFF.

The chain uses TRBV6-5 and TRBJ2-7; the D is unclear. The V end lost 0 bases, the J end lost 4 bases, and 7 bases lay between the germline ends. Germline V CDR1 and CDR2: MNHEY, SVGAGI. This CDR3 is built from 13 residues. CDR3 sequence reads: CASSYSAPYEQYF. For the CDR3, the DNA is TGTGCCAGCAGTTACTCAGCCCCGTACGAGCAGTACTTC.

V gene TRBV2 combines with J gene TRBJ2-5, with a possible D match to TRBD2 (5 bases). The CDR3 has 12 amino acids. Germline lookup yields CDR1 SNHLY and CDR2 FYNNEI. V was shortened by 8 bases and J by 5 bases, with 12 bases between the two germline ends. In DNA, the CDR3 is TGTGCCAGCGAGTTAGCGTCGGAGACCCAGTACTTC. Residues: CASELASETQYF.

The chain is built from TRBV28 and TRBJ1-2; D is perhaps TRBD1 (5 bases). This CDR3 contains 13 residues. The V and J ends lost 6 bases and 4 bases respectively, with 12 bases between them. Looked up from germline, CDR1 is MDHEN and CDR2 is SYDVKM. The CDR3 sequence: CASRGGGGYGYTF. CDR3 nucleotide sequence: TGTGCCAGCAGGGGGGGAGGCGGCTATGGCTACACCTTC.

The V gene is TRBV28, the J gene TRBJ2-7; D is undetermined. Between the trimmed V and J ends, which lost 2 bases and 4 bases, there was a span of 3 bases. The CDR3 length is 11 residues. Germline V gene data show CDR1 as MDHEN and CDR2 as SYDVKM. The CDR3 nucleotides are TGTGCCAGCAGTTTACAATACGAGCAGTACTTC. It encodes CASSLQYEQYF.

This rearrangement joins TRBV5-5 to TRBJ2-7, with D maybe TRBD2 (7 bases). The CDR3 is made up of 16 amino acids. V was clipped by 0 bases and J by 1 base, with 14 bases between them. Germline loops: CDR1 SGHKS, CDR2 YYEKEE (reference sequence). The CDR3 reads CASSLGGGGVSYEQYF. DNA for the CDR3: TGTGCCAGCAGCTTGGGCGGGGGCGGGGTTTCCTACGAGCAGTACTTC.

The table lists this clone with a count of one. The CDR3 loop is CASSVGLGGWETQYF. The CDR3 nucleotides read TGTGCCAGCAGCGTAGGTCTTGGAGGCTGGGAGACCCAGTACTTC. This chain uses TRBV9 with TRBJ2-5, with D possibly being TRBD2 (5 bases). Trimming took 0 bases from V and 5 from J, leaving 14 bases between them. Germline CDR1 and CDR2: SGDLS and YYNGEE. The length of the CDR3 is 15 residues.

The chain uses TRBV11-3 and TRBJ1-1; D call uncertain. Germline lookup yields CDR1 SGHNT and CDR2 YENEEA. The CDR3 loop spans 8 amino acids. V was trimmed by 8 bases and J by 11 bases, leaving 6 bases between them. The CDR3 bases are TGTGCCAGCCAGCGGGCTTTCTTT. As protein: CASQRAFF. The whole variable domain, filled in from reference TRBV11-3 and TRBJ1-1, reads EAGVVQSPRYKIIEKKQPVAFWCNPISGHNTLYWYLQNLGQGPELLIRYENEEAVDDSQLPKDRFSAERLKGVDSTLKIQPAELGDSAVYLCASQRAFFGQGTRLTVV.

The chain has TRBV28 and TRBJ2-1; 7 positions match TRBD2. The germline gives CDR1 MDHEN, CDR2 SYDVKM. The CDR3 has 15 amino acids. With 4 bases clipped from V and 4 bases from J, the junction kept 7 bases outside the gene matches. CDR3 in amino acids: CASSSPPSGYNEQFF. CDR3 coding DNA: TGTGCCAGCAGTTCGCCGCCTAGCGGATACAATGAGCAGTTCTTC.

The V call is TRBV28, the J call TRBJ2-7, with 8 nucleotides matching TRBD1. J was trimmed by 3 bases and V by 6 bases; bases with no gene match: 7. The CDR3 is 14 residues long. Germline CDR1 reads MDHEN; CDR2 reads SYDVKM. In DNA, the CDR3 is TGTGCCAGCAGCGGACAGGGACGCGTCTACGAGCAGTACTTC. Its protein product is CASSGQGRVYEQYF.

This clone turned up a few times. This chain joins TRBV28 and TRBJ1-2, with TRBD1 matching 9 bases. Looked up from germline, CDR1 is MDHEN and CDR2 is SYDVKM. The CDR3 is made up of 18 amino acids. V shed 6 bases, J shed 8 bases, and the junction held 22 bases outside the gene matches. The CDR3 spells CASRSPHVENRGLIGYTF. The CDR3 DNA follows: TGTGCCAGCAGGTCCCCTCATGTGGAGAACAGGGGGCTCATCGGCTACACCTTC.

The rearrangement uses TRBV6-5 and TRBJ2-1, with D perhaps matching TRBD2 (5 bases). CDR3 length: 13 amino acids. The V end lost 5 bases, the J end lost 5 bases, and 10 bases lay between the germline ends. Looked up from germline, CDR1 is MNHEY and CDR2 is SVGAGI. CDR3: CASSPYGDNEQFF. As DNA, the CDR3 is TGTGCCAGCAGTCCGTACGGGGACAATGAGCAGTTCTTC.

The chain combines TRBV4-1 with TRBJ2-7; perhaps TRBD1 as D (6 bases). The CDR3 sequence is 15 residues long. V was pared by 2 bases and J by 3 bases, with 14 bases between. From germline, CDR1 is MGHRA and CDR2 YSYEKL. The CDR3 region is CASSQYTGPYYEQYF. The CDR3 region has the DNA TGCGCCAGCAGCCAATATACAGGGCCCTACTACGAGCAGTACTTC.

The CDR3 DNA is TGTGCCAGCAAGGGACAGGGCGGGCTTTCAACTAATGAAAAACTGTTTTTT. It codes for CASKGQGGLSTNEKLFF. The chain recombines TRBV2 with TRBJ1-4, with 9 bases aligning to TRBD1. V shed 7 bases, J shed 0 bases, and the junction held 9 bases outside the gene matches. The CDR3 is 17 residues long. CDR1 SNHLY and CDR2 FYNNEI come from the germline V gene.

This chain links TRBV28 with TRBJ2-3; TRBD1 aligns across 9 bases. This CDR3 region has 14 residues. The germline V gene has CDR1 MDHEN and CDR2 SYDVKM. Germline trimming cut 6 bases from V and 3 bases from J; bases unmatched to any gene: 4. The DNA of the CDR3 is TGTGCCAGCAGGTACAGGGGGCAGACAGATACGCAGTATTTT. It encodes CASRYRGQTDTQYF.

V and J are TRBV27 and TRBJ1-1; D is undetermined. The CDR3 spans 13 residues. V was clipped by 5 bases and J by 11 bases, with 18 bases between them. Germline V CDR1 and CDR2: MNHEY, SMNVEV (reference sequence). The CDR3 nucleotides are TGTGCCAGCAGTCTTTCACCCGCTAGCAAGGCTTTCTTT. Its protein product is CASSLSPASKAFF.

This clone was recorded a few times. This sequence joins TRBV6-4 and TRBJ2-2, with D tentatively TRBD2 (6 bases). Germline assignment: CDR1 MRHNA and CDR2 SNTAGT. This CDR3 is 13 amino acids long. V was clipped by 4 bases and J by 7 bases, with 10 bases between them. The CDR3 protein is CASSAGEVGELFF. As DNA, the CDR3 is TGTGCCAGCAGTGCGGGAGAAGTCGGGGAGCTGTTTTTT.

The chain has TRBV7-9 and TRBJ2-1, with 11 bases matching TRBD2. The CDR3 is 16 amino acids. V dropped 2 bases and J dropped 2; count of bases not matched to a gene: 2. The germline gives CDR1 SEHNR, CDR2 FQNEAQ (reference sequence). Here the CDR3 DNA reads TGTGCCAGCAGCTTATTGACTAGCGGGACCTACAATGAGCAGTTCTTC. It encodes CASSLLTSGTYNEQFF.

The chain carries TRBV4-2 and TRBJ2-5, with 8 bases that match TRBD2. The germline V gene has CDR1 LGHNA and CDR2 YNFKEQ. Losses at the gene ends were 6 bases for V and 2 bases for J; bases not matched to a gene: 8. The CDR3 consists of 15 residues. CDR3 residues: CASSRSGDSQETQYF. DNA for the CDR3: TGTGCCAGCAGTCGTAGCGGGGACTCACAAGAGACCCAGTACTTC.

This clone was recorded only once. V gene TRBV13 combines with J gene TRBJ2-7; TRBD1 agrees at 10 bases. Per germline, CDR1 PRHDT and CDR2 FYEKMQ (reference sequence). This CDR3 has 16 amino acids. After removal of 2 bases from V and 7 bases from J, the junction contained 11 bases not matched to a gene. Here the CDR3 reads CASSLRGKRDRGEQYF. CDR3 bases: TGTGCCAGCAGCTTAAGGGGCAAAAGGGACAGGGGTGAGCAGTACTTC.

Only one count was recorded for this clone. The chain recombines TRBV5-4 with TRBJ2-4, with 9 bases that match TRBD1. The CDR3 consists of 16 residues. Per the germline V gene, CDR1 is SGHNT and CDR2 is YYREEE (reference sequence). The V and J ends lost 5 bases and 5 bases, in that order; junction bases with no gene match: 11. CDR3 loop: CASSSGDRAVQNIQYF. The CDR3 region has the DNA TGTGCCAGCAGTTCAGGGGACAGGGCGGTCCAAAACATTCAGTACTTC.